These T cell receptor beta chains were read from a single sample in a study of T cell responses to AZD1222 COVID-19 vaccine. Only in-frame clones appear in the TCRdb table, and some are missing; sequencing was by immunoSEQ multiplex PCR. There are under 200,000 clones in the sample; 92% occur only once, and under 1.5% lies in the top ten. Sequencing used peripheral blood, obtained 28 days after the second AZD1222 dose. These TCRs come from an adult who received the AZD1222 COVID-19 vaccine. Each CDR3 is given with its conserved first and last residue. Fields, in order: D gene, clone size, CDR3 length, V gene, J gene, CDR3 protein, CDR3 DNA. A D gene is named only where the DNA matches it firmly. Clone size, where shown, is once, few, many, or a class for clones that have expanded.

D: .; size: .; length: 15; V: TRBV6-5; J: TRBJ2-7; CDR3: CASSTTQGPFYEQYF; DNA: TGTGCCAGCAGTACTACCCAGGGTCCCTTTTACGAGCAGTACTTC
D: TRBD2; size: once; length: 16; V: TRBV3-1/TRBV3-2; J: TRBJ2-1; CDR3: CASSQVLGGGKNEQFF; DNA: TGTGCCAGCAGCCAAGTTCTCGGCGGGGGGAAGAATGAGCAGTTCTTC
D: .; size: .; length: 13; V: TRBV19; J: TRBJ2-1; CDR3: CASSVGMWNEQFF; DNA: TGTGCCAGTAGTGTGGGAATGTGGAATGAGCAGTTCTTC
D: .; size: .; length: 16; V: TRBV6-2/TRBV6-3; J: TRBJ1-3; CDR3: CASSYGRRISGNTIYF; DNA: TGTGCCAGCAGTTACGGACGTAGGATCTCTGGAAACACCATATATTTT
D: .; size: .; length: 13; V: TRBV12-3/TRBV12-4; J: TRBJ1-2; CDR3: CASSQDSFLGYTF; DNA: TGTGCCAGCAGCCAAGACAGCTTTTTGGGCTACACCTTC
D: .; size: once; length: 13; V: TRBV5-1; J: TRBJ1-1; CDR3: CASSLALNTEAFF; DNA: TGCGCCAGCAGCTTAGCCCTGAACACTGAAGCTTTCTTT
D: TRBD1; size: medium-sized; length: 15; V: TRBV28; J: TRBJ2-7; CDR3: CASSSGGQGVYEQYF; DNA: TGTGCCAGCAGTTCAGGGGGACAGGGGGTCTACGAGCAGTACTTC
D: .; size: .; length: 15; V: TRBV10-3; J: TRBJ2-2; CDR3: CAISESTVNTGELFF; DNA: TGTGCCATCAGTGAGTCGACAGTGAACACCGGGGAGCTGTTTTTT
D: .; size: .; length: 14; V: TRBV3-1/TRBV3-2; J: TRBJ1-5; CDR3: CASSPSGGNQPQHF; DNA: TGTGCCAGCAGCCCATCAGGGGGCAATCAGCCCCAGCATTTT
D: .; size: .; length: 16; V: TRBV28; J: TRBJ1-2; CDR3: CASSSTSWGSNYGYTF; DNA: TGTGCCAGCAGTTCCACCTCCTGGGGATCTAACTATGGCTACACCTTC
D: .; size: once; length: 15; V: TRBV30; J: TRBJ1-1; CDR3: CAWSDLTKGDTEAFF; DNA: TGTGCCTGGAGTGATTTAACTAAGGGGGACACTGAAGCTTTCTTT
D: TRBD2; size: .; length: 17; V: TRBV7-2; J: TRBJ2-1; CDR3: CASSPASGSVLGNEQFF; DNA: TGTGCCAGCAGCCCGGCTAGCGGGAGTGTCCTGGGGAATGAGCAGTTCTTC
D: TRBD1; size: .; length: 19; V: TRBV28; J: TRBJ1-2; CDR3: CASSLLLSGTGSLDYGYTF; DNA: TGTGCCAGCAGTTTACTCTTATCCGGGACAGGGAGTTTGGACTATGGCTACACCTTC
D: TRBD1; size: .; length: 14; V: TRBV27; J: TRBJ1-1; CDR3: CASSPPDRVDEAFF; DNA: TGTGCCAGCAGTCCACCCGACAGGGTCGATGAAGCTTTCTTT
D: .; size: .; length: 13; V: TRBV12-3/TRBV12-4; J: TRBJ1-1; CDR3: CASRYTDTTEAFF; DNA: TGTGCCAGCAGATACACGGATACAACTGAAGCTTTCTTT
D: TRBD1; size: few; length: 16; V: TRBV2; J: TRBJ1-4; CDR3: CASTKGTGVSNEKLFF; DNA: TGTGCCAGCACAAAAGGGACAGGGGTATCTAATGAAAAACTGTTTTTT
D: .; size: .; length: 14; V: TRBV2; J: TRBJ1-5; CDR3: CASRRQGGNQPQHF; DNA: TGTGCCAGCAGACGGCAGGGCGGCAATCAGCCCCAGCATTTT
D: TRBD1; size: .; length: 15; V: TRBV6-2/TRBV6-3; J: TRBJ1-2; CDR3: CASSYPGQTNYGYTF; DNA: TGTGCCAGCAGTTACCCGGGACAGACTAACTATGGCTACACCTTC
D: .; size: .; length: 13; V: TRBV5-1; J: TRBJ2-1; CDR3: CASSSVAYNEQFF; DNA: TGCGCCAGCAGCTCGGTGGCCTACAATGAGCAGTTCTTC
D: TRBD1; size: .; length: 14; V: TRBV6-2/TRBV6-3; J: TRBJ1-2; CDR3: CASSFQQGLYGYTF; DNA: TGTGCCAGCAGTTTCCAACAGGGGCTCTATGGCTACACCTTC
D: .; size: .; length: 10; V: TRBV29-1; J: TRBJ1-1; CDR3: CSGGESLAFF; DNA: TGCAGCGGGGGGGAAAGTCTAGCTTTCTTT
D: TRBD1; size: once; length: 15; V: TRBV27; J: TRBJ1-1; CDR3: CASSLSGTVNTEAFF; DNA: TGTGCCAGCAGTTTAAGCGGGACAGTGAACACTGAAGCTTTCTTT
D: TRBD2; size: .; length: 16; V: TRBV11-2; J: TRBJ2-7; CDR3: CASSSGLAGPSYEQYF; DNA: TGTGCCAGCAGCTCGGGACTAGCGGGACCCTCCTACGAGCAGTACTTC
D: TRBD1; size: .; length: 16; V: TRBV25-1; J: TRBJ1-5; CDR3: CASSDHGQGAKQPQHF; DNA: TGTGCCAGCAGTGACCACGGACAGGGGGCGAAACAGCCCCAGCATTTT
D: TRBD1; size: .; length: 14; V: TRBV28; J: TRBJ1-2; CDR3: CASSSGQGAYGYTF; DNA: TGTGCCAGCAGTTCCGGACAGGGGGCTTATGGCTACACCTTC
D: TRBD1; size: .; length: 14; V: TRBV28; J: TRBJ1-2; CDR3: CASSLTGINYGYTF; DNA: TGTGCCAGCAGTTTGACAGGGATTAACTATGGCTACACCTTC
D: TRBD2; size: .; length: 15; V: TRBV2; J: TRBJ2-2; CDR3: CASSEHAGGTGELFF; DNA: TGTGCCAGCAGTGAACATGCGGGGGGCACCGGGGAGCTGTTTTTT
D: .; size: .; length: 12; V: TRBV6-6; J: TRBJ1-5; CDR3: CASRGGLMPQHF; DNA: TGTGCCAGCAGGGGGGGCTTGATGCCCCAGCATTTT
D: .; size: .; length: 11; V: TRBV5-1; J: TRBJ2-5; CDR3: CASSGSGTQYF; DNA: TGCGCCAGCAGCGGGAGCGGGACCCAGTACTTC
D: .; size: .; length: 12; V: TRBV3-1/TRBV3-2; J: TRBJ1-6; CDR3: CASSLSNSPLHF; DNA: TGTGCCAGCAGCCTAAGCAATTCACCCCTCCACTTT
D: TRBD1; size: .; length: 14; V: TRBV28; J: TRBJ2-5; CDR3: CASTPPHRGGTQYF; DNA: TGTGCCAGCACCCCCCCTCACAGGGGTGGGACCCAGTACTTC
D: .; size: .; length: 14; V: TRBV11-2; J: TRBJ1-2; CDR3: CASSPASGRFGYTF; DNA: TGTGCCAGCAGCCCGGCTTCAGGACGCTTCGGCTACACCTTC
D: .; size: once; length: 16; V: TRBV4-1; J: TRBJ1-1; CDR3: CASSQTAGVVDTEAFF; DNA: TGCGCCAGCAGCCAAACCGCTGGGGTCGTGGACACTGAAGCTTTCTTT
D: .; size: .; length: 15; V: TRBV27; J: TRBJ1-1; CDR3: CASSFSGQANTEAFF; DNA: TGTGCCAGCAGTTTCTCCGGGCAGGCGAACACTGAAGCTTTCTTT
D: TRBD1; size: .; length: 15; V: TRBV4-1; J: TRBJ2-7; CDR3: CASSQGQGRAYEQYF; DNA: TGCGCCAGCAGCCAAGGACAGGGACGGGCCTACGAGCAGTACTTC
D: TRBD1; size: .; length: 14; V: TRBV10-1; J: TRBJ1-1; CDR3: CASSGGQRNTEAFF; DNA: TGCGCCAGCAGTGGGGGACAGCGGAACACTGAAGCTTTCTTT
D: TRBD1; size: .; length: 18; V: TRBV11-2; J: TRBJ1-3; CDR3: CASSPRGGALLSGNTIYF; DNA: TGTGCCAGCAGCCCCAGGGGGGGGGCGCTACTCTCTGGAAACACCATATATTTT
D: TRBD1; size: .; length: 12; V: TRBV28; J: TRBJ1-1; CDR3: CASSRDRGEAFF; DNA: TGTGCCAGCAGCCGGGACAGGGGTGAAGCTTTCTTT
D: .; size: .; length: 15; V: TRBV7-9; J: TRBJ2-7; CDR3: CASSPQGGRRNEQYF; DNA: TGTGCCAGCAGCCCCCAGGGGGGTCGCAGGAACGAGCAGTACTTC
D: TRBD2; size: once; length: 19; V: TRBV27; J: TRBJ2-7; CDR3: CASTFKPNSGGVISYEQYF; DNA: TGTGCCAGCACCTTCAAGCCCAACAGCGGGGGGGTTATCTCCTACGAGCAGTACTTC
D: .; size: .; length: 17; V: TRBV18; J: TRBJ1-1; CDR3: CASSLAFRRGRNTEAFF; DNA: TGTGCCAGCTCACTCGCCTTTCGAAGGGGCCGGAACACTGAAGCTTTCTTT
D: TRBD2; size: .; length: 15; V: TRBV5-4; J: TRBJ2-1; CDR3: CASSPKRGGDNEQFF; DNA: TGTGCCAGCAGCCCGAAGCGGGGGGGGGACAATGAGCAGTTCTTC
D: .; size: .; length: 14; V: TRBV4-1; J: TRBJ2-7; CDR3: CASSLSVTAYEQYF; DNA: TGCGCCAGCAGCCTAAGCGTTACCGCCTACGAGCAGTACTTC
D: .; size: .; length: 13; V: TRBV28; J: TRBJ2-5; CDR3: CASSLLPPETQYF; DNA: TGTGCCAGCAGTTTATTGCCCCCAGAGACCCAGTACTTC
D: .; size: .; length: 12; V: TRBV2; J: TRBJ1-2; CDR3: CASSPQGYGYTF; DNA: TGTGCCAGCAGTCCACAGGGCTATGGCTACACCTTC
D: .; size: .; length: 17; V: TRBV15; J: TRBJ1-4; CDR3: CATSGERGLDGIEKLFF; DNA: TGTGCCACCAGCGGAGAACGGGGCTTAGACGGTATTGAAAAACTGTTTTTT
D: .; size: .; length: 13; V: TRBV18; J: TRBJ1-6; CDR3: CASSRGRDSPLHF; DNA: TGTGCCAGCTCACGAGGAAGGGATTCACCCCTCCACTTT
D: TRBD1; size: .; length: 17; V: TRBV27; J: TRBJ1-4; CDR3: CASSFLGQGTTNEKLFF; DNA: TGTGCCAGCAGTTTTTTAGGACAGGGGACAACTAATGAAAAACTGTTTTTT
D: .; size: .; length: 15; V: TRBV28; J: TRBJ2-5; CDR3: CASSPNVGVGETQYF; DNA: TGTGCCAGCAGCCCGAACGTTGGAGTGGGAGAGACCCAGTACTTC
D: .; size: once; length: 12; V: TRBV18; J: TRBJ1-4; CDR3: CASTGLDEKLFF; DNA: TGTGCCAGCACAGGGCTTGATGAAAAACTGTTTTTT
D: TRBD1; size: .; length: 15; V: TRBV7-9; J: TRBJ1-5; CDR3: CASSSYQGGHQPQHF; DNA: TGTGCCAGCAGCTCCTACCAAGGGGGCCATCAGCCCCAGCATTTT
D: .; size: .; length: 13; V: TRBV29-1; J: TRBJ2-7; CDR3: CSVEVGLIHEQYF; DNA: TGCAGCGTTGAAGTAGGACTGATCCACGAGCAGTACTTC
D: .; size: few; length: 14; V: TRBV5-4; J: TRBJ1-1; CDR3: CASSPGQKNTEAFF; DNA: TGTGCCAGCAGCCCGGGCCAGAAAAACACTGAAGCTTTCTTT
D: .; size: .; length: 15; V: TRBV27; J: TRBJ1-1; CDR3: CASSLSARQGTEAFF; DNA: TGTGCCAGCAGTTTATCTGCCCGGCAGGGGACTGAAGCTTTCTTT
D: TRBD2; size: .; length: 20; V: TRBV4-3; J: TRBJ2-1; CDR3: CASSQERVLAGPGNYNEQFF; DNA: TGCGCCAGCAGCCAAGAGAGGGTCCTAGCGGGCCCCGGAAATTACAATGAGCAGTTCTTC